The 20 T cell receptor beta chains presented below share a single source sample, sequenced in a study of cytomegalovirus exposure and HLA in healthy donors. The PCR contained 60 Vbeta and 13 Jbeta primers. Generated by immunoSEQ multiplex PCR, the TCRdb table keeps only in-frame clones and is missing some. The table has tens of thousands of clones, nearly 80% seen once. Sequencing input: PBMCs. These receptors were obtained from a man aged 35 to 55 in good health and CMV-seronegative.

The gene calls are TRBV11-2 and TRBJ2-7; D is perhaps TRBD2 (6 bases). V lost 5 bases, J lost 0 bases, and 14 bases lay in between. The CDR3 spans 15 residues. Per germline, CDR1 SGHAT and CDR2 FQNNGV. Here the CDR3 reads CASSLPWEVSYEQYF. DNA for the CDR3: TGTGCCAGCAGCCTCCCTTGGGAGGTCTCCTACGAGCAGTACTTC. Based on the CDR3 plus reference TRBV11-2 and TRBJ2-7, the full variable domain is EAGVAQSPRYKIIEKRQSVAFWCNPISGHATLYWYQQILGQGPKLLIQFQNNGVVDDSQLPKDRFSAERLKGVDSTLKIQPAKLEDSAVYLCASSLPWEVSYEQYFGPGTRLTVT.

This clone appeared a single time. This chain connects TRBV28 to TRBJ2-5; weak D call: TRBD2 (5 bases). CDR1 is MDHEN and CDR2 is SYDVKM in the germline V gene. V was cut by 3 bases and J by 5 bases, with 13 bases left in between. This CDR3 region has 14 residues. CDR3 DNA sequence: TGTGCCAGCAGTTTTTTACGGGGTTTGGAGACCCAGTACTTC. Its protein product is CASSFLRGLETQYF.

In this sample, this clone turned up a few times. The chain uses TRBV15 and TRBJ1-4; 7 bases fit TRBD1. Germline loops: CDR1 LNHNV, CDR2 YYDKDF (reference sequence). CDR3 size: 12 residues. Germline trimming cut 3 bases from V and 13 bases from J; bases unmatched to any gene: 5. The CDR3 protein is CATSRTGSGLFF. In nucleotides, the CDR3 is TGTGCCACCAGCAGGACAGGGTCGGGACTGTTTTTT.

The gene calls are TRBV28 and TRBJ2-3; 8 nucleotides agree with TRBD1. The V segment lost 6 bases and the J segment 1 base; nucleotides outside the gene matches: 6. The CDR3 extends over 15 amino acids. Germline lookup yields CDR1 MDHEN and CDR2 SYDVKM. The DNA for the CDR3 is TGTGCCAGCAGGCCAACAGGGGGAGGCACAGATACGCAGTATTTT. Its protein is CASRPTGGGTDTQYF. The variable domain in full, completed from reference TRBV28 and TRBJ2-3, reads DVKVTQSSRYLVKRTGEKVFLECVQDMDHENMFWYRQDPGLGLRLIYFSYDVKMKEKGDIPEGYSVSREKKERFSLILESASTNQTSMYLCASRPTGGGTDTQYFGPGTRLTVL.

The V gene is TRBV28, the J gene TRBJ1-5, with D perhaps TRBD1 (6 bases). CDR3 length equals 14 residues. Germline V lookup: CDR1 MDHEN, CDR2 SYDVKM. Trimming took 6 bases from V and 3 from J, leaving 12 bases between them. CDR3 bases: TGTGCCAGCAGGAATGACAGGTTCAATCAGCCCCAGCATTTT. This sequence encodes CASRNDRFNQPQHF.

V usage is TRBV27 and J usage is TRBJ2-7, with D possibly matching TRBD2 (6 bases). CDR1 is MNHEY, CDR2 SMNVEV, per germline (reference sequence). V lost 3 bases to trimming and J lost 0 bases, with 12 bases between them. This CDR3 spans 15 amino acids. CDR3 loop: CASSFGSTNSYEQYF. The DNA for the CDR3 is TGTGCCAGCAGTTTCGGGAGTACAAACTCCTACGAGCAGTACTTC.

With respect to this clone: One end of the junction is discordant with germline, which a read error may explain. This sequence joins TRBV7-9 and TRBJ2-7, with D possibly called TRBD1 or TRBD2 (5 bases each). Per the germline V gene, CDR1 is SEHNR and CDR2 is FQNEAQ (reference sequence). The CDR3 sequence is 15 residues long. CDR3 DNA sequence: TGTGCCAGCAACTTAGACAGCCTGAGCGGAGTAGGGCAGTACTTC. It is translated as CASNLDSLSGVGQYF.

The V and J genes are TRBV7-3 and TRBJ1-3, with TRBD1 matching over 9 bases. The CDR3 runs 17 residues. Per germline, CDR1 SGHTA and CDR2 FQGTGA. The junction had 9 bases not matched to a gene; V was cut back by 5 bases and J by 1 base. The CDR3 DNA follows: TGTGCCAGCAGCCCGATGGGACAGGGAGAGTCTGGAAACACCATATATTTT. Translating it yields CASSPMGQGESGNTIYF. Full variable domain (outside the CDR3, taken from reference TRBV7-3 and TRBJ1-3): GAGVSQTPSNKVTEKGKYVELRCDPISGHTALYWYRQSLGQGPEFLIYFQGTGAADDSGLPNDRFFAVRPEGSVSTLKIQRTERGDSAVYLCASSPMGQGESGNTIYFGEGSWLTVV.

CDR3 residues: CASQIGREWVYEQYF. CDR3 DNA: TGTGCCAGTCAAATTGGGCGGGAGTGGGTGTACGAGCAGTACTTC. V usage is TRBV28 and J usage is TRBJ2-7; 7 positions match TRBD2. Losses at the gene ends were 9 bases for V and 4 bases for J; bases not matched to a gene: 15. CDR3 size: 15 residues. CDR1 MDHEN and CDR2 SYDVKM come from the germline V gene.

In its sample, this clone was seen a few times. The chain recombines TRBV2 with TRBJ1-1, with 9 positions matching TRBD1. V lost 7 bases and J lost 3; bases outside the gene matches: 6. The V gene's germline CDR1 is SNHLY and CDR2 FYNNEI. The length of the CDR3 is 14 residues. The CDR3 loop is CASKSQGADTEAFF. CDR3 bases: TGTGCCAGCAAGTCACAGGGGGCCGACACTGAAGCTTTCTTT.

The chain links TRBV9 to TRBJ1-3; D remains unclear. Trimming took 8 bases from V and 3 from J, leaving 18 bases between them. The CDR3 covers 15 residues. CDR1 is SGDLS, CDR2 YYNGEE, per germline. The CDR3 nucleotides read TGTGCCAGGTATTACCTCGAGGCCTTTGGAAACACCATATATTTT. Protein: CARYYLEAFGNTIYF.

The J gene is TRBJ2-2, the V gene TRBV4-1, with D possibly TRBD1 on 6 matching bases. V was cut by 0 bases and J by 3 bases, with 8 bases left in between. The CDR3 spans 15 residues. Germline CDR1 MGHRA, CDR2 YSYEKL. CDR3: CASSQDRTDTGELFF. The CDR3, as DNA: TGCGCCAGCAGCCAAGATAGGACAGACACCGGGGAGCTGTTTTTT.

This clone appeared a few times. The J gene is TRBJ2-3, the V gene TRBV19, with a possible D match to TRBD1 (5 bases). This CDR3 has 14 residues. V was clipped by 6 bases and J by 6 bases, with 16 bases between them. Germline V lookup: CDR1 LNHDA, CDR2 SQIVND (reference sequence). The CDR3 nucleotides are TGTGCCAGTAGGGAGCGAGGCTCAGGGGATACGCAGTATTTT. It translates to CASRERGSGDTQYF.

The chain combines TRBV7-9 with TRBJ2-7, with D perhaps matching TRBD2 (5 bases). There are 12 residues in the CDR3. Germline V gives CDR1 SEHNR, CDR2 FQNEAQ (reference sequence). V was cut by 2 bases and J by 7 bases, with 9 bases left in between. In DNA form, the CDR3 reads TGTGCCAGCAGCTTAATCCGGGGAGAGCAGTACTTC. Protein: CASSLIRGEQYF.

The chain recombines TRBV5-1 with TRBJ2-3; D call uncertain. This CDR3 contains 15 residues. V shed 1 base and J shed 4 bases, with 13 bases lying between them. Germline lookup yields CDR1 SGHRS and CDR2 YFSETQ. CDR3 amino acids: CASSLWREAADTQYF. The DNA for the CDR3 is TGCGCCAGCAGCTTGTGGAGAGAGGCGGCAGATACGCAGTATTTT. Supplemented by reference TRBV5-1 and TRBJ2-3, the full variable domain reads KAGVTQTPRYLIKTRGQQVTLSCSPISGHRSVSWYQQTPGQGLQFLFEYFSETQRNKGNFPGRFSGRQFSNSRSEMNVSTLELGDSALYLCASSLWREAADTQYFGPGTRLTVL.

The V call is TRBV5-4, the J call TRBJ2-7; D may be TRBD2 (6 bases). V gave up 0 bases and J gave up 6 bases, with 10 bases separating them. Germline CDR1 SGHNT, CDR2 YYREEE (reference sequence). This CDR3 region has 13 residues. The DNA for the CDR3 is TGTGCCAGCAGCTTGGAACTAGCTTCCGAGCAGTACTTC. Translating it yields CASSLELASEQYF.

The chain couples TRBV7-9 to TRBJ1-1; D is ambiguous. CDR3 size: 12 residues. Germline V gives CDR1 SEHNR, CDR2 FQNEAQ (reference sequence). V was pared by 1 base and J by 7 bases, with 7 bases between. In DNA, the CDR3 is TGTGCCAGCAGCTTAGACGGGATTGAAGCTTTCTTT. This encodes CASSLDGIEAFF.

This chain joins TRBV27 and TRBJ2-2; 11 bases fit TRBD2. V lost 7 bases, J lost 6 bases, and 1 base stayed unmatched. CDR3 length: 13 residues. Germline V gives CDR1 MNHEY, CDR2 SMNVEV (reference sequence). The CDR3 DNA reads as TGTGCCAGCAAGACTAGCGGGGCCGGGGAGCTGTTTTTT. Residues: CASKTSGAGELFF.

The CDR3 here is CASSLRVYEQYF. The CDR3 region has the DNA TGTGCCAGCAGCCTGCGGGTCTACGAGCAGTACTTC. The genes are TRBV11-1 and TRBJ2-7, with D possibly TRBD2 on 5 matching bases. Trimming took 5 bases from V and 3 from J, leaving 8 bases between them. This CDR3 spans 12 amino acids. Germline assignment: CDR1 SGHAT and CDR2 FQDESV (reference sequence).

The rearrangement uses TRBV6-5 and TRBJ1-1; D not certain. The CDR3 is made up of 12 amino acids. Trimming took 7 bases from V and 7 from J, leaving 13 bases between them. From germline, CDR1 is MNHEY and CDR2 SVGAGI. The CDR3 DNA sequence: TGTGCCAGCATTCTCGTTAGTGGTGAAGCTTTCTTT. Translated: CASILVSGEAFF.